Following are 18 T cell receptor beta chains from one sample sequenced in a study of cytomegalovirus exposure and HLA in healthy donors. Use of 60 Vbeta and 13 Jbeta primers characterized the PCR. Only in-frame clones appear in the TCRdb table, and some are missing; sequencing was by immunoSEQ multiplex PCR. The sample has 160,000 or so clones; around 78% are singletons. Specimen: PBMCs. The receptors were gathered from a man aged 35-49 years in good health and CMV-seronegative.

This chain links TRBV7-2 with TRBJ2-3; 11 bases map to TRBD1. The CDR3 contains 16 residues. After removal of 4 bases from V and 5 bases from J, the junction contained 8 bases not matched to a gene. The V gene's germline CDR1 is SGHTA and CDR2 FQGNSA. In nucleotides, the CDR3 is TGTGCCAGCAGCTGGGGATCCGGGACAGGGGGAGATACGCAGTATTTT. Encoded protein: CASSWGSGTGGDTQYF.

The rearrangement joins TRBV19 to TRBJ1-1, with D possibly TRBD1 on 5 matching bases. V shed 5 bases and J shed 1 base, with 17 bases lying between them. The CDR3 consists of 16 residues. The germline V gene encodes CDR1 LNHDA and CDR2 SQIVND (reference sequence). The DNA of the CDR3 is TGTGCCAGTAGTTCAAGACAGTCCCCTCGGAACACTGAAGCTTTCTTT. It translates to CASSSRQSPRNTEAFF.

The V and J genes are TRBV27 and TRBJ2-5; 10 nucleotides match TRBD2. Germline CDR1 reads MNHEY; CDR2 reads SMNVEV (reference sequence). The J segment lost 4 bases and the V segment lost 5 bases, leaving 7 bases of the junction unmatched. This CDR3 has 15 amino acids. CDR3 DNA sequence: TGTGCCAGCAGTAGGCTAGCGGGAGTCAGAGAGACCCAGTACTTC. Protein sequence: CASSRLAGVRETQYF.

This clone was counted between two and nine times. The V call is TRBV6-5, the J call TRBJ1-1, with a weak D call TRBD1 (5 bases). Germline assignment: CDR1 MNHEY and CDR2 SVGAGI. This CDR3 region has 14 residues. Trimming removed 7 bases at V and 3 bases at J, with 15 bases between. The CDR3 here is CASTVPGGDTEAFF. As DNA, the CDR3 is TGTGCCAGCACCGTTCCGGGGGGGGACACTGAAGCTTTCTTT.

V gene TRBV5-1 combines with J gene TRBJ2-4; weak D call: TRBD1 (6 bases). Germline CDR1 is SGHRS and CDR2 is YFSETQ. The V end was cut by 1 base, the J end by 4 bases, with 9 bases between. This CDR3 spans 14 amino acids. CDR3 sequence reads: CASSLFGQKNIQYF. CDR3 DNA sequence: TGCGCCAGCAGCTTGTTTGGACAGAAAAACATTCAGTACTTC.

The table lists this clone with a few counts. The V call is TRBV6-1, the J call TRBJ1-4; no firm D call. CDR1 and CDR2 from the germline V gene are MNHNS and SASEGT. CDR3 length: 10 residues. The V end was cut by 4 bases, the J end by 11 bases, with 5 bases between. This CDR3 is CASSGAKLFF. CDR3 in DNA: TGTGCCAGCAGTGGGGCGAAACTGTTTTTT.

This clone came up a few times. The DNA for the CDR3 is TGTGCCTGGAGTGTCAGTGGGACTTCCTATAATTCACCCCTCCACTTT. As protein: CAWSVSGTSYNSPLHF. The V call is TRBV30, the J call TRBJ1-6; D is perhaps TRBD1 (5 bases). Germline CDR1 GTSNPN, CDR2 SVGIG (reference sequence). The CDR3 spans 16 residues. Trimming left V 0 bases short and J 1 base short, with 10 bases between.

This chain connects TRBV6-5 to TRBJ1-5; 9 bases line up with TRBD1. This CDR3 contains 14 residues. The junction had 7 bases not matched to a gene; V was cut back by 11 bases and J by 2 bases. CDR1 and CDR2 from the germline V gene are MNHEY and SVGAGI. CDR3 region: CADRGGEGNQPQHF. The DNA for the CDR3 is TGTGCCGACAGGGGGGGGGAGGGCAATCAGCCCCAGCATTTT.

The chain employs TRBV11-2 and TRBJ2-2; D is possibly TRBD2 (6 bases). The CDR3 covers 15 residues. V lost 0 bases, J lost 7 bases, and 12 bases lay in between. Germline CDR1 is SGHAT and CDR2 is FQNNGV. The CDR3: CASSLDRGGIGELFF. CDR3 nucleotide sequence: TGTGCCAGCAGCTTAGATCGGGGCGGGATCGGGGAGCTGTTTTTT.

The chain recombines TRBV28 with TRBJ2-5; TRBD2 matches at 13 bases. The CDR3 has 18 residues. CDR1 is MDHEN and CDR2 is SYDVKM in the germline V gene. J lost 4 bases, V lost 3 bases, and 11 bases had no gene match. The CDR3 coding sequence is TGTGCCAGCAGTTTTGGGACTAGCGGGATGGTAGGAGTAGAGACCCAGTACTTC. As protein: CASSFGTSGMVGVETQYF.

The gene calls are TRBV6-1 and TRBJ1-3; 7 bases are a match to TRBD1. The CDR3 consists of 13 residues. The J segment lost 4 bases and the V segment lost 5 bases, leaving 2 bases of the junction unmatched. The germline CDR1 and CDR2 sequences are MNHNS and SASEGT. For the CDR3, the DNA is TGTGCCAGCAGTCTACAGGGGGGAAACACCATATATTTT. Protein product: CASSLQGGNTIYF.

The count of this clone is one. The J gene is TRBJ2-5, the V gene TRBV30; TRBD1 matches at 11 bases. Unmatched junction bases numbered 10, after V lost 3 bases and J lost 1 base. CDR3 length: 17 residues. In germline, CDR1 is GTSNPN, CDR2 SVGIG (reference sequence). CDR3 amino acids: CAWSPLRGQGGQETQYF. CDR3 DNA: TGTGCCTGGAGCCCGTTGAGGGGACAGGGGGGCCAAGAGACCCAGTACTTC.

The CDR3 spells CASSLEGGYVSYEQYF. The CDR3 DNA follows: TGCGCCAGCAGCTTGGAGGGGGGGTATGTGTCCTACGAGCAGTACTTC. J is TRBJ2-7 and V is TRBV5-1; tentative D call: TRBD2 (7 bases). The CDR3 is 16 amino acids. Trimming took off 0 bases at V and 1 base at J, with 14 bases between the two ends. Germline assignment: CDR1 SGHRS and CDR2 YFSETQ.

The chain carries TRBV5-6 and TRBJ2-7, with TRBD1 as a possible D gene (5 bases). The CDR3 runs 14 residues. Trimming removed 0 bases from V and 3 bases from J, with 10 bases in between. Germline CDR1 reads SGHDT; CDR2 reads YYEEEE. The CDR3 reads CASSLADSLYEQYV. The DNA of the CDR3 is TGTGCCAGCAGCTTGGCCGACAGCCTCTACGAGCAGTACGTC.

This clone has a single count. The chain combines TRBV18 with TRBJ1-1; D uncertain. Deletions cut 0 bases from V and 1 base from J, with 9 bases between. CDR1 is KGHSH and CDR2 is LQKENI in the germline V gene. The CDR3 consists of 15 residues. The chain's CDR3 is CASSPPRVGNTEAFF. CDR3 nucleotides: TGTGCCAGCTCACCACCCCGGGTTGGGAACACTGAAGCTTTCTTT.

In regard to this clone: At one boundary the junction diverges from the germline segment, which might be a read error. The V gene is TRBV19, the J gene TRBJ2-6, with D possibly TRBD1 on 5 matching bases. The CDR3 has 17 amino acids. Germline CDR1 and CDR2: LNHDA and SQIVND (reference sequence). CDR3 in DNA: TGTGCCAGTAGTATACTGGGTTGGAGCTCTGGGGCCAACGGCCTGACTTTC. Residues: CASSILGWSSGANGLTF. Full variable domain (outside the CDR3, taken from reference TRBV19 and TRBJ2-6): DGGITQSPKYLFRKEGQNVTLSCEQNLNHDAMYWYRQDPGQGLRLIYYSQIVNDFQKGDIAEGYSVSREKKESFPLTVTSAQKNPTAFYLCASSILGWSSGANGLTFGAGSRLTVL.

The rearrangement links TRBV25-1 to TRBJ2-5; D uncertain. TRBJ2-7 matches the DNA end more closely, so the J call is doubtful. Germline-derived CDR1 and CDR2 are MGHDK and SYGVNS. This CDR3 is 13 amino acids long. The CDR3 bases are TGTGCCAGCAGTGGACGGAGTCGCTACGAGCAGTACTTC. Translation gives CASSGRSRYEQYF.

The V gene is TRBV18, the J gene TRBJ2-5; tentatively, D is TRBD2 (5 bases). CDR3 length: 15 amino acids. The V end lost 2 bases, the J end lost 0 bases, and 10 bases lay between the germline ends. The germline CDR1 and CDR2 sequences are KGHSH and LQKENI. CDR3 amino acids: CASSPMSGDQETQYF. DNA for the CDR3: TGTGCCAGCTCACCAATGTCCGGGGACCAAGAGACCCAGTACTTC. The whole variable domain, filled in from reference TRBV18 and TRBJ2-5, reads NAGVMQNPRHLVRRRGQEARLRCSPMKGHSHVYWYRQLPEEGLKFMVYLQKENIIDESGMPKERFSAEFPKEGPSILRIQQVVRGDSAAYFCASSPMSGDQETQYFGPGTRLLVL.